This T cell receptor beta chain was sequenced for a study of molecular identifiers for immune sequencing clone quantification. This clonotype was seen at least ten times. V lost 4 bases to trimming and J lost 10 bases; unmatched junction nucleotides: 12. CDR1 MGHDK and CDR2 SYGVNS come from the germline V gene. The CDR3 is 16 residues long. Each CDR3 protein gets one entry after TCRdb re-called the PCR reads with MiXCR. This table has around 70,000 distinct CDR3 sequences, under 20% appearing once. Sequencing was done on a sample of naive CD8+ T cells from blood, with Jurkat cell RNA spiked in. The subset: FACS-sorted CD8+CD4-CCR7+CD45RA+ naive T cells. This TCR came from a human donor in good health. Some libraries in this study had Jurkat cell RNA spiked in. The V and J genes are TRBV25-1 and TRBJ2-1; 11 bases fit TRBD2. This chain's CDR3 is CASSGLGLAEILEQFF. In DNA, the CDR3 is TGTGCCAGCAGTGGCTTGGGACTAGCGGAAATTCTGGAGCAGTTCTTC.